What follows describes a single TCR beta chain. This sample stems from a study of cytomegalovirus exposure and HLA in healthy donors. The CDR3 totals 16 residues. Unmatched junction bases numbered 3, after V lost 2 bases and J lost 0 bases. Per the germline V gene, CDR1 is WSHSY and CDR2 is SAAADI. The PCR used 60 Vbeta and 13 Jbeta primers. Clones were read by immunoSEQ multiplex PCR, and TCRdb kept only the in-frame ones, dropping some. The sample carries fewer than 200,000 clones, under 80% recorded once. Sequencing was done on a sample of PBMCs. This chain links TRBV10-2 with TRBJ2-3; 9 bases line up with TRBD2. The clonotype was recovered from a man aged 35 to 55 in good health and CMV-seronegative. The CDR3 loop reads CASSETLAGSTDTQYF. Here the CDR3 DNA reads TGCGCCAGCAGTGAGACTCTAGCGGGGAGCACAGATACGCAGTATTTT.